This TCR beta chain was found in a study of cytomegalovirus exposure and HLA in healthy donors. Across the whole study: Of 300 to 500 genotyped donors, about 80% clustered with self-reported Caucasian donors.

The CDR3 spans 17 residues. V shed 0 bases and J shed 1 base, with 13 bases lying between them. CDR1 is SGHDN, CDR2 FVKESK, per germline. The PCR used 60 Vbeta and 13 Jbeta primers. Per the original methods: Around 11 million of 65 million to 95 million unique TCR beta chains were shared, per a later count. The table came from immunoSEQ multiplex PCR; TCRdb's copy has only in-frame clones and leaves some out. V and J calls and clone size are given by that table; D and trimming were obtained from the DNA. The data contain some 100,000 clones, 70% to 80% of them singletons. What was sequenced was PBMCs. The J gene is TRBJ1-5, the V gene TRBV14, with unresolved D. The source is a male donor in good health and CMV-seropositive. The CDR3 loop reads CASSQEPGVVSNQPQHF. The CDR3 DNA sequence: TGTGCCAGCAGCCAAGAACCCGGGGTCGTAAGCAATCAGCCCCAGCATTTT.